Listed below are T cell receptor beta chains from one sample, sequenced in a study of blood T cells in healthy people across ages. TCRdb re-called the 5' RACE reads with MiXCR, one entry per CDR3 protein. The data contain around 1.5 million distinct CDR3 sequences, roughly 59% of them seen just once; the ten biggest clones take up 6.5% to 8%. The sample consisted of blood. These receptors all stem from a man between 18 and 29 years old in good health. CDR3s include the opening cysteine and the closing phenylalanine or tryptophan. The D gene is left open where the match is weak.

>TRBJ2-1|TRBD2|TRBV27
CASSIEGLAGVNEQFF
>TRBJ2-2|TRBD1|TRBV12-3/TRBV12-4
CASRKTGDGDTGELFF
>TRBJ2-7|-|TRBV6-6
CASSYSEGSEQYF
>TRBJ2-7|TRBD2|TRBV7-2
CASSLRGVAGEQYF
>TRBJ2-1|-|TRBV29-1
CSVEPHEGISYNEQFF
>TRBJ2-3|TRBD2|TRBV29-1
CSVEHYPGTSIKDTQYF
>TRBJ2-1|-|TRBV28
CASSLLYNEQFF
>TRBJ2-7|-|TRBV6-5
CASSRGRGSISYEQYF
>TRBJ2-1|-|TRBV7-9
CASSLGDSYSYNEQFF
>TRBJ2-7|-|TRBV28
CASRPGRVTYEQYF
>TRBJ1-2|-|TRBV2
CASLLERGNYGYTF
>TRBJ2-7|TRBD1|TRBV6-6
CASSYSFGTGDYEQYF
>TRBJ2-1|TRBD2|TRBV20-1
CSANRLAGSSYNEQFF
>TRBJ1-1|TRBD1|TRBV6-6
CASRSTQGGHTEAFF
>TRBJ1-2|TRBD1|TRBV7-9
CASSLVGPRQGARGYTF
>TRBJ2-3|TRBD1|TRBV5-1
CASSFKGQYTDTQYF
>TRBJ1-2|-|TRBV4-2
CASSQGDGYEGYTF
>TRBJ2-1|-|TRBV4-2
CASSQPWLENYNEQFF
>TRBJ1-2|-|TRBV12-3/TRBV12-4
CASRPYSGYTF
>TRBJ2-1|TRBD2|TRBV27
CASTVGGGLGEQFF
>TRBJ2-7|TRBD2|TRBV7-2
CASSSSGGSYEQYF
>TRBJ1-2|TRBD1|TRBV11-2
CASSLDRVDSYGYTF
>TRBJ2-7|TRBD2|TRBV4-3
CASSQRTSSPEQYF
>TRBJ1-1|-|TRBV28
CASSRNEQFFGPGTDRMNTEAFF
>TRBJ2-7|TRBD2|TRBV9
CASSEQLAGGSDEQYF
>TRBJ1-6|-|TRBV4-3
CASSQDRANSPLHF
>TRBJ2-5|-|TRBV3-1
CASSGYLRETQYF
>TRBJ2-3|-|TRBV6-5
CASSARLSPDTQYF
>-|TRBD1|TRBV13
CASTGGGDPYEQYF
>TRBJ2-4|-|TRBV7-2
CASSGYRDKNIQYF
>TRBJ2-7|-|TRBV7-9
CASSVILGGYEQYF
>TRBJ2-1|-|TRBV20-1
CSAWKGLTYNEQFF
>TRBJ2-3|TRBD1|TRBV20-1
CSTETRTGNPDTQCF
>TRBJ2-1|-|TRBV19
CASKSGGLKNEQFF
>TRBJ2-5|-|TRBV4-1
CASSQDSPGTGETQYF
>TRBJ1-1|-|TRBV7-2
CASSPRSRRAFF
>-|-|TRBV11-3
CTSSLVGETQFF
>TRBJ1-5|-|TRBV15
CAGGEGLGNQPQHF
>TRBJ2-2|TRBD2|TRBV9
CASSGTWTSENTGELFF
>TRBJ1-1|-|TRBV7-9
CASSLLGAVTEAFF
>TRBJ2-1|TRBD2|TRBV4-3
CASSQGSAGGYNEQFF
>TRBJ2-7|-|TRBV7-2
CATRGRASAEQYF
>TRBJ1-5|TRBD1|TRBV10-3
CAISESAQGYQPQHF
>TRBJ2-5|-|TRBV5-1
CASSVRNGRFQETQYF